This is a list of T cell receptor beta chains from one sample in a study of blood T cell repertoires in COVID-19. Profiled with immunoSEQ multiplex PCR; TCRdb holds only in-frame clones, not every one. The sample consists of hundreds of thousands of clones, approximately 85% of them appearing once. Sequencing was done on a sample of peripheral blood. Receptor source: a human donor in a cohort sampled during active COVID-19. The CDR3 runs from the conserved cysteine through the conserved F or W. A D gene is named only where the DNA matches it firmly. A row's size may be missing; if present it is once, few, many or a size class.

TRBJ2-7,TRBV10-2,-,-,TGCGCCAGCAGTGAGTCCGATTGGCTAGCTCCTACCGAGCAGTACTTC,CASSESDWLAPTEQYF
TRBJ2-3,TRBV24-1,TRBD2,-,TGTGCCACCAGTTCGGCGGGAGAGAGGGTGATTGGCACAGATACGCAGTATTTT,CATSSAGERVIGTDTQYF
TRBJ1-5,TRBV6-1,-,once,TGTGCCAGCAGTGAAAGGAGAGTTATCGTAAGGTGGGGCACCCCTCAGCCCCAGCATTTT,CASSERRVIVRWGTPQPQHF
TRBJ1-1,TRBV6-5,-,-,TGTGCCAGCAGTTACGTGGGAGGGGGGTACACTGAAGCTTTCTTT,CASSYVGGGYTEAFF
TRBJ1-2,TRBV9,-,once,TGTGCCAGCAGCTCCCCCTTTGGAGGAAACTATGGCTACACCTTC,CASSSPFGGNYGYTF
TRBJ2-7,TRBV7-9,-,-,TGTGCCAGCAGTTTTACCCAGGGGAACGAGCAGTACTTC,CASSFTQGNEQYF
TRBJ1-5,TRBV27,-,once,TGTGCCAGCAGTGTCCCTGGGCGTCAGCCCCAGCATTTT,CASSVPGRQPQHF
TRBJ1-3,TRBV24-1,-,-,TGTGCCACCAGTCCAGGGTCTGGAAACACCATATATTTT,CATSPGSGNTIYF
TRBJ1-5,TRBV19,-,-,TGTGCCAGTAGTATCCTCGGAGGGCAGCCCCAGCATTTT,CASSILGGQPQHF
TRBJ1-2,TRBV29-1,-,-,TGCAGCGTCGCGGGTGGAGATGGCTACACCTTC,CSVAGGDGYTF
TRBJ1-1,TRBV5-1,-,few,TGCGCCAGCAGCTTGGGCGGGAGCAACACTGAAGCTTTCTTT,CASSLGGSNTEAFF
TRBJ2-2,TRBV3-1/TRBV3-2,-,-,TGTGCCAGCAGCCCCCACCTCCGGGCCGGGGAGCTGTTTTTT,CASSPHLRAGELFF
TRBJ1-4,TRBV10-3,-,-,TGTGCCATCAGTACCAGGTGGGGGAGGGGTGGGTATGAAAAACTGTTTTTT,CAISTRWGRGGYEKLFF
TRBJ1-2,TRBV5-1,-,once,TGCGCCAGCAGCTTGGGGGGCAGGGGCGCCTATGGCTACACCTTC,CASSLGGRGAYGYTF
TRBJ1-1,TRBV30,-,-,TGTGCCTGGAGGACCGCAGGGATCAGGACTGAAGCTTTCTTT,CAWRTAGIRTEAFF
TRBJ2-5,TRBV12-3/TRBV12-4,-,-,TGTGCCAGCAGTTTTTCCGAAGAGACCCAGTACTTC,CASSFSEETQYF
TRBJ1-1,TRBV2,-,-,TGTGCCAGCAGTAGACAGATTACCCTGAACACTGAAGCTTTCTTT,CASSRQITLNTEAFF
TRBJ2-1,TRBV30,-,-,TGTGCCTGGAGTGTTATAGGTGGGAGGAACAATGAGCAGTTCTTC,CAWSVIGGRNNEQFF
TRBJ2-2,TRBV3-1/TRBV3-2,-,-,TGTGCCAGCAGCCAACGCTATAACCCGAACACCGGGGAGCTGTTTTTT,CASSQRYNPNTGELFF
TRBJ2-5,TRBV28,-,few,TGTGCCAGCAGCAAGGACAGCCAAGAGACCCAGTACTTC,CASSKDSQETQYF
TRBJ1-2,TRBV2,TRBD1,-,TGTGCCAGCAGTGGACAGGGAGAAAATGGCTACACCTTC,CASSGQGENGYTF
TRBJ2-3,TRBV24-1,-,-,TGTGCCACCAGTGATTGGACTGCAGATACGCAGTATTTT,CATSDWTADTQYF
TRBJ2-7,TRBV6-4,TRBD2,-,TGTGCCAGCAGTGTCCCTAGCGGGAGGGCCTTTTACGAGCAGTACTTC,CASSVPSGRAFYEQYF
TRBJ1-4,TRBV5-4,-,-,TGTGCCAGCAGCTTGGCAGGGGCGGCTAATGAAAAACTGTTTTTT,CASSLAGAANEKLFF
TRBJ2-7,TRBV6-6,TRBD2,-,TGTGCCACCTTAACACCTAGCGGGAGTCTCTACGAGCAGTACTTC,CATLTPSGSLYEQYF
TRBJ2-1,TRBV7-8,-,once,TGTGCCAGCAGCTTAGTATATGAGCAGTTCTTC,CASSLVYEQFF
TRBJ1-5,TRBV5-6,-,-,TGTGCCAGCAGCGAAAGGACAGTGCGGGATCAGCCCCAGCATTTT,CASSERTVRDQPQHF
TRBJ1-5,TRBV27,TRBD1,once,TGTGCCAGCAGTGGAGCCGGGACAGGGGAAGTAACCCAGCATTTT,CASSGAGTGEVTQHF
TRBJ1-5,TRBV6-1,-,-,TGTGCCAGCAGTGAAGTCAGGGAGGGCCAGCCCCAGCATTTT,CASSEVREGQPQHF
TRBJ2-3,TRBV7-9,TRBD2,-,TGTGCCAGCAGCTTAGAAGGGACTAGCGGTGCAGATACGCAGTATTTT,CASSLEGTSGADTQYF
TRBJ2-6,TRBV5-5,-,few,TGTGCCAGCAGCTCCAGGGGAGCAGGGGCCAACGTCCTGACTTTC,CASSSRGAGANVLTF
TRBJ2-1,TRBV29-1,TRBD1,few,TGCAGCGTTGGCAGGGGGAACGTAAATGAGCAGTTCTTC,CSVGRGNVNEQFF
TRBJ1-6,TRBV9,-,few,TGTGCCAGCAGCGCCGGTCAGGGTATTTCAGGTTCACCCCTCCACTTT,CASSAGQGISGSPLHF
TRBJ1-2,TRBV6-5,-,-,TGTGCCAGCACCGGAGGCCCCGGGACACGCTATGGCTACACCTTC,CASTGGPGTRYGYTF
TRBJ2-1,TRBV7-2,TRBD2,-,TGTGCCAGCAGCTCGGGACTAGTTCCCAATGAGCAGTTCTTC,CASSSGLVPNEQFF
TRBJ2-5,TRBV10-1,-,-,TGCGCCAGCAGTTCTGACAGGCGGGAGACCCAGTACTTC,CASSSDRRETQYF
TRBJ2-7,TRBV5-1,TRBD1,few,TGCGCCAGCAGCTTGGTTGGTAACAGGGGGCCTTCCTGGGAGCAGTACTTC,CASSLVGNRGPSWEQYF
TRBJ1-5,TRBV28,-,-,TGTGCCAGCACCCCCAGGCGGGGGTCGGGTCAGCCCCAGCATTTT,CASTPRRGSGQPQHF
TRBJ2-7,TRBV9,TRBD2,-,TGTGCCAGCAGCTTACGAGCGGGAGTTAACTACGAGCAGTACTTC,CASSLRAGVNYEQYF
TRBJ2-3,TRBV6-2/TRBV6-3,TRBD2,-,TGTGCCAGCAGCCCTATAGCGGGAGGCACAGATACGCAGTATTTT,CASSPIAGGTDTQYF
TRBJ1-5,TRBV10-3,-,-,TGTGCCATCAGTGAAGGAGAACCCGGATTTAGCAATCAGCCCCAGCATTTT,CAISEGEPGFSNQPQHF
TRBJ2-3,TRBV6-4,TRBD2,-,TGTGCCAGGGTCCTAGCGGGAGACGGCACAGATACGCAGTATTTT,CARVLAGDGTDTQYF
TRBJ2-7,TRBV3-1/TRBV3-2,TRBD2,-,TGTGCCAGCAGCCAAGATGGGCTAGCGGGAGGGAAGGGCGAGCAGTACTTC,CASSQDGLAGGKGEQYF
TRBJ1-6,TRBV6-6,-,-,TGTGCCAGCAGGAGTACTTGGAATTCACCCCTCCACTTT,CASRSTWNSPLHF
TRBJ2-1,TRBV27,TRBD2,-,TGTGCCAGCAGCAGCGGGGCCTCCTACAATGAGCAGTTCTTC,CASSSGASYNEQFF
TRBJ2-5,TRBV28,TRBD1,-,TGTGCCAGCAGTTTAGGGGGACAGGGTTATCGGGAGACCCAGTACTTC,CASSLGGQGYRETQYF
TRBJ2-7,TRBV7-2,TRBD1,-,TGTGCCAGCAGCACCGGGACAGCCCGGGAGCAGTACTTC,CASSTGTAREQYF
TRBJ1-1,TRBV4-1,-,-,TGCGCCAGCAGCCAAGACGGGACGGGGGACACTGAAGCTTTCTTT,CASSQDGTGDTEAFF